The T cell receptor (beta chain) described here comes from a study of T cell changes during pregnancy in multiple sclerosis. Germline lookup yields CDR1 LNHNV and CDR2 YYDKDF (reference sequence). Trimming stripped 0 bases from V and 3 bases from J, with 12 bases between. The CDR3 totals 16 residues. Some clones are missing from TCRdb's copy, which holds only in-frame ones; the method was immunoSEQ multiplex PCR. The sample holds under 65,000 clones; roughly 90% are singletons and the top ten take roughly 1.5%. The chain carries TRBV15 and TRBJ1-5, with D possibly matching TRBD1 (5 bases). The sequence was collected from a female donor with multiple sclerosis, enrolled in a pregnancy study. The source material was peripheral blood, sampled in the second trimester of pregnancy. CDR3 in amino acids: CATSREGGDSNQPQHF. As DNA, the CDR3 is TGTGCCACCAGCAGAGAGGGGGGGGATTCCAATCAGCCCCAGCATTTT.